The source of this TCR beta chain is a study of blood T cell repertoires in COVID-19. Sequencing used immunoSEQ multiplex PCR; TCRdb keeps in-frame clones, though not all of them. Of fewer than 250,000 clones in the sample, around 82% were seen once. Unmatched junction bases numbered 4, after V lost 3 bases and J lost 4 bases. This CDR3 comprises 14 residues. Germline V CDR1 and CDR2: MDHEN, SYDVKM. The chain combines TRBV28 with TRBJ2-7; the match to TRBD2 covers 9 bases. This clonotype was obtained from a woman aged 45-60 years with acute or convalescent COVID-19. Sample: peripheral blood. CDR3 in DNA: TGTGCCAGCAGTTTTAGCGGGAGTACTTACGAGCAGTACTTC. Protein sequence: CASSFSGSTYEQYF.